The entry below describes one T cell receptor (beta chain). No antigen is known for it. Base qualities are not provided; no much larger clone lies one nucleotide away. CDR1 and CDR2 were assigned from the germline V gene (reference sequence) as SGHKS and YYEKEE. Relative to germline, V is 0 bases shorter and J is 5 bases shorter, with 12 bases between their ends. Measured from the cysteine to the phenylalanine, the CDR3 is 15 residues long. Of the read, only the CDR3 DNA is kept; its 45 bases are in frame from base 1. Donors were healthy HIV-negative adults with no recently reported acute infections or vaccinations. Every donor was a Caucasian adult living in Nashville, Tennessee, USA. Magnetic negative selection was used to enrich CD4+ T cells, after which naive cells were positively selected on CD45RA and the negative fraction became the memory subset. After blood collection by leukapheresis, PBMCs were isolated using Ficoll-Histopaque density gradient centrifugation and then cryopreserved in the vapor phase of liquid nitrogen. Analytical flow cytometry was used to check the purity and quantity of each magnetically sorted T cell population. Each sorted fraction had its genomic DNA isolated and then quantified by UV absorbance on a Nanodrop 2000c.

Using the deep immunoSEQ assay, multiplex PCR amplified TCR CDR3 regions from genomic DNA. For each cell subset, the extracted genomic DNA was distributed evenly across all wells of several immunoSEQ 96-well plates, and each plate served as one replicate. For sorted subsets, around 0.2 ug of genomic DNA, equivalent to 25,000 to 35,000 T cell genomes, went into each replicate PCR. Purified libraries were measured with a Qubit 3.0 fluorometer, size-checked on a Bioanalyzer 2100, and measured again with the KAPA Library Quantification kit. Each immunoSEQ 96-well plate was sequenced on its own single-read 150-cycle Illumina NextSeq 550 flow cell. The authors processed their data as follows. Because the immunoSEQ output held only junctional sequences and lacked quality scores, the filtering could not match the filtering applied to full-length reads. Sequences were annotated with PyIR, a Python wrapper for IgBLAST v1.9, and V/J genes and CDR3 were assigned using IMGT germline references. Reads were removed for weak V/J assignments (E-value above 1e-6), missing CDR3, stop codons, out-of-frame junctions, or ambiguous translated residues. A V3J clonotype was defined by an identical inferred V gene, J gene, and CDR3 amino acid sequence. To compute the percentage overlap between repertoires, the number of shared unique clonotypes was divided by the size of the smaller repertoire. Three approaches were used to assess repertoire richness: RTK rarefaction, the Chao1 estimator, and Recon v2.1 estimates of unobserved clonotypes. Generation probabilities were computed with OLGA for all TCRbeta clonotypes obtained by the gDNA method from several donors. In TCRdb, the immuneACCESS table is reduced to in-frame sequences with V and J assigned. These tables do not hold every clone; where another copy was compared, an unresolved V gene accounts for under half, and the others remain unexplained. V and J calls and clone size are those listed in that table; D and trimming were worked out from the DNA. The sample yields around 2.5 million clones; under 95% were counted once. The ten largest clones capture more than 0.35% of the sample.

The sample is drawn from a study of shared clonotypes between healthy human individuals (dated by TCRdb to the early 2020s). Concerning the study at large: The cohort included three men and a couple of women between 18 and 49 years of age. Per donor, three plates each were used for CD4 naive and CD4 memory, two for CD8 naive, and one for CD8 memory. The study deeply sequenced blood TCR repertoires of five healthy adults to estimate repertoire size and the extent of clonotype sharing between individuals. To increase sequencing depth and limit assay-specific biases, different laboratories used diverse techniques to prepare libraries and sequence TCR repertoires. Leukapheresis yielded between about 0.94 and 10 billion PBMCs per donor.

The investigation overall reported the following: Even with the large sequencing depth, rarefaction of the sorted-subset datasets indicated that sequencing was incomplete. Pairwise subsampling indicated that sequencing depth was expected to affect the degree of clonotype sharing among donors. Because the study included only a small number of donors, the genetic and exposure-history diversity represented was limited. Across four donors, approximately 5% of naive CD4, 3% to 3.5% of naive CD8, approximately 2.5% of memory CD4, and approximately 0.42% of memory CD8 clonotypes were shared. Higher generation probabilities were observed for clonotypes shared by all four sorted-subset donors than for non-shared clonotypes. Naive subsets generally had larger estimated clonotype richness than memory subsets. Only blood was sampled, and tissue TCR repertoires likely differ from those in blood.

Recombination joined TRBV5-5 with TRBJ1-5, with an unclear D gene assignment. This sequence originates from a man aged 18 to 30 in good health. Some clones in this sample may be carry-over from other donors' samples. Source material: naive CD4+ T cells from PBMCs. The cell subset or site label, as the study defines it: CD45RA+ positively selected. The DNA sequence is given as TGTGCCAGCAGCTTGGATGGTCTGGGGTATCAGCCCCAGCATTTT. Its protein is CASSLDGLGYQPQHF.